There are many counts of the clone carrying this T cell receptor beta chain. The entry originates in a study of Graves' ophthalmopathy and Graves' hyperthyroidism. The CDR3 totals 15 residues. Germline V gene lookup returns CDR1 WSHSY and CDR2 SAAADI. V lost 3 bases, J lost 2 bases, and 13 bases lay in between. Beta-chain TCR CDR3 regions were amplified from RNA transcripts. HTBI-primed first-round RT-PCR preceded second-round multiplex PCR. TCRdb re-called the multiplex PCR reads through MiXCR, storing one row per CDR3 protein. The data show approximately 380,000 distinct CDR3 sequences, with more than 20% seen just once and around 3.2% held by the top ten.

V gene TRBV10-2 combines with J gene TRBJ1-1, with D possibly matching TRBD1 (5 bases). Sequencing was done on a sample of peripheral blood. The TCR sequence derives from a woman in her late teens or twenties with stable Graves' hyperthyroidism. In DNA, the CDR3 is TGCGCCAGCAGTGAAGGTCGAAGGGGAAACACTGAAGCTTTCTTT. It specifies CASSEGRRGNTEAFF.